This T cell receptor beta chain was recovered during a study of brain T cells in children with intractable seizures. Findings of the study overall: HCMV serostatus was not known, and viral specificity came from CDR3 similarity only.

Sequenced by immunoSEQ multiplex PCR; TCRdb stores in-frame clones only, minus some. Of approximately 110,000 clones in the sample, around 94% are singletons; the top ten hold 3.5% to 4.5%. This clone has only one observation. The antigen is unknown. Sequencing was limited to surgery cases with top T cell transcript signatures in brain tissue. The CDR3 runs 12 residues. V was pared by 4 bases and J by 7 bases, with 3 bases of the junction left unmatched. Germline V gene data show CDR1 as MNHEY and CDR2 as SVGAGI. This TCR was recovered from a boy in the first two years of life with hemimegalencephaly and intractable seizures. The chain is built from TRBV6-5 and TRBJ2-7, with TRBD1 identical over 8 bases. The sequences come from peripheral blood, collected at surgery. The CDR3 is CASSSRTGEQYF. The CDR3 nucleotides are TGTGCCAGCAGTTCTAGGACAGGGGAGCAGTACTTC.